This record concerns one TCR beta chain sequence. These data belong to a study of blood T cell repertoires in COVID-19. Libraries were prepared by immunoSEQ multiplex PCR; TCRdb keeps only in-frame clonotypes and omits some of them. The sample has roughly 120,000 clones; about 90% are singletons. The TCR comes from a woman between 50 and 59 years old with active or convalescent COVID-19. Material: peripheral blood.

The CDR3 DNA is TGTGCCAGCAGTGCGAGTACCTACGAGCAGTACTTC. The encoded protein is CASSASTYEQYF. The chain is built from TRBV12-3 or TRBV12-4 and TRBJ2-7; D gene unclear. The CDR3 runs to 12 residues. V dropped 5 bases and J dropped 2 bases, with 7 bases sitting between them.